The next 27 T cell receptor beta chains were all read from a single sample in a study of cytotoxic CD8 clonotypes in ibrutinib-treated CLL (dated by TCRdb to the early 2020s). In light of the paper, this sample's time point label describes: about eleven months on ibrutinib. Receptor amplification or capture employed the immunoSEQ multiplex PCR assay. TCRdb took over this immuneACCESS table, retaining in-frame rearrangements with V and J assigned. Such tables are incomplete; in checked studies, under half of the missing clones stem from an unresolved V gene, and the remainder is unexplained. For this sample the table gives approximately 150,000 clones, of which roughly 80% were detected only once. Around a quarter of the sample lies in the top ten. The sample here was PBMCs, taken after 12 months of ibrutinib treatment. These receptors all come from a human donor with chronic lymphocytic leukemia.

V usage is TRBV6-6 and J usage is TRBJ2-7; no firm D call. Looked up from germline, CDR1 is MNHNY and CDR2 is SVGAGI (reference sequence). CDR3 length equals 14 residues. V was pared by 6 bases and J by 2 bases, with 14 bases between. CDR3 nucleotides: TGTGCCAGCAGGCAGGACGCCCGTCCCTACGAGCAGTACTTC. As protein: CASRQDARPYEQYF.

The CDR3 loop reads CASSEGGGSGNTIYF. The CDR3 DNA sequence: TGTGCCAGCAGTGAAGGGGGCGGGTCTGGAAACACCATATATTTT. The chain couples TRBV6-1 to TRBJ1-3, with D tentatively TRBD1 (5 bases). The CDR3 covers 15 residues. Germline values: CDR1 MNHNS, CDR2 SASEGT. V was shortened by 1 base and J by 1 base, with 8 bases between the two germline ends.

This clone was observed a handful of times. CDR3 region: CASSPPVQETQYF. CDR3 in DNA: TGTGCCAGCAGCCCCCCAGTCCAAGAGACCCAGTACTTC. The chain is built from TRBV7-8 and TRBJ2-5; D remains unclear. Germline V gives CDR1 SGHVS, CDR2 FQNEAQ. The CDR3 totals 13 residues. V dropped 5 bases and J dropped 1 base, with 8 bases sitting between them.

CDR3 loop: CASRQGSVYGYTF. The CDR3 nucleotides read TGTGCCAGCAGACAGGGTTCGGTGTATGGCTACACCTTC. J is TRBJ1-2 and V is TRBV6-5; D perhaps matches TRBD1 (6 bases). CDR1 is MNHEY and CDR2 is SVGAGI in the germline V gene. The CDR3 is 13 amino acids. Trimming took off 6 bases at V and 5 bases at J, with 13 bases between the two ends.

The chain recombines TRBV2 with TRBJ2-7; TRBD2 agrees at 10 bases. CDR3 size: 15 residues. Germline CDR1 SNHLY, CDR2 FYNNEI. Trimming at V came to 6 bases and at J to 3 bases, leaving 8 bases not matched to a gene. In nucleotides, the CDR3 is TGTGCCAGCAGAAACGGACTAGCGGCCAACTACGAGCAGTACTTC. This encodes CASRNGLAANYEQYF.

This chain joins TRBV7-2 and TRBJ2-3; D is possibly TRBD2 (6 bases). The V gene's germline CDR1 is SGHTA and CDR2 FQGNSA. V shed 7 bases and J shed 0 bases, with 14 bases lying between them. CDR3 size: 15 residues. The CDR3 DNA reads TGTGCCAGCACAATTCTAGCGACTAGCACAGATACGCAGTATTTT. Its translation is CASTILATSTDTQYF. The full variable domain, completed using reference TRBV7-2 and TRBJ2-3, is GAGVSQSPSNKVTEKGKDVELRCDPISGHTALYWYRQSLGQGLEFLIYFQGNSAPDKSGLPSDRFSAERTGGSVSTLTIQRTQQEDSAVYLCASTILATSTDTQYFGPGTRLTVL.

The DNA for the CDR3 is TGTGCCAGCAGATCAGGGGGCGTAGACTATGGCTACACCTTC. It codes for CASRSGGVDYGYTF. This chain connects TRBV25-1 to TRBJ1-2; 8 bases match TRBD1. J was trimmed by 3 bases and V by 6 bases; bases with no gene match: 6. CDR1 MGHDK and CDR2 SYGVNS come from the germline V gene. CDR3 length: 14 residues.

The chain has TRBV12-2 and TRBJ2-3. TRBV12-2 is a known pseudogene. This CDR3 spans 20 amino acids. CDR3 in DNA: TGTGCAAGTCGCTCAAGGGTTTGCGGACGGATGTTGCGGTGCACAGATACGCAGTATTTT. This encodes CASRSRVCGRMLRCTDTQYF.

The rearrangement joins TRBV18 to TRBJ1-2, with a weak D call TRBD1 (5 bases). This CDR3 region has 15 residues. Per germline, CDR1 KGHSH and CDR2 LQKENI. Trimming left V 3 bases short and J 4 bases short, with 15 bases between. The DNA for the CDR3 is TGTGCCAGCTCACCGTACAGGAAAGAGAGCTATGGCTACACCTTC. Translating gives CASSPYRKESYGYTF.

This clone was counted once. This chain uses TRBV18 with TRBJ1-6; TRBD1 is a possible D gene (6 bases). V lost 4 bases to trimming and J lost 8 bases, with 6 bases between them. The CDR3 totals 12 residues. The germline gives CDR1 KGHSH, CDR2 LQKENI. The CDR3: CASSRTDSPLHF. The CDR3 bases are TGTGCCAGCTCACGGACAGATTCACCCCTCCACTTT.

The count of this clone is one. The V and J genes are TRBV2 and TRBJ2-5; 7 nucleotides align to TRBD2. V lost 8 bases, J lost 6 bases, and 6 bases stayed unmatched. The CDR3 covers 12 residues. Germline V gives CDR1 SNHLY, CDR2 FYNNEI. The DNA of the CDR3 is TGTGCCAGCGATCCGGGGGGAAAGACCCAGTACTTC. Its translation: CASDPGGKTQYF.

J is TRBJ1-1 and V is TRBV5-4, with D hard to call. CDR3 size: 14 residues. The germline CDR1 and CDR2 sequences are SGHNT and YYREEE (reference sequence). V was trimmed by 5 bases and J by 3 bases, leaving 14 bases between them. The CDR3 bases are TGTGCCAGCAGACCGCCTGGCCAGCACACTGAAGCTTTCTTT. Translated: CASRPPGQHTEAFF.

The chain is built from TRBV14 and TRBJ2-2; no definite D call. Germline CDR1 is SGHDN and CDR2 is FVKESK. V was trimmed by 4 bases and J by 7 bases, leaving 4 bases between them. There are 11 residues in the CDR3. This chain's CDR3 is CASSRFGELFF. The CDR3 DNA is TGTGCCAGCAGCCGTTTCGGGGAGCTGTTTTTT.

The genes are TRBV11-2 and TRBJ2-5; TRBD1 or TRBD2 may be the D gene (6 bases each). The germline CDR1 and CDR2 sequences are SGHAT and FQNNGV. The V and J ends lost 7 bases and 3 bases respectively, with 15 bases between them. This CDR3 region has 14 residues. The DNA of the CDR3 is TGTGCCAGCACCCTAGGAGGGGGTAAAGAGACCCAGTACTTC. Amino acids: CASTLGGGKETQYF.

J is TRBJ2-5 and V is TRBV27; possible D gene TRBD2, 7 bases. The germline V gene encodes CDR1 MNHEY and CDR2 SMNVEV (reference sequence). With 1 base removed from V and 5 bases from J, the gap between germline ends came to 14 bases. The CDR3 runs to 15 residues. The CDR3 DNA follows: TGTGCCAGCAGTTTATTCGGGGGGCAGGGCGAGACCCAGTACTTC. Amino acids: CASSLFGGQGETQYF.

The rearrangement links TRBV5-1 to TRBJ2-7; 8 bases map to TRBD1. This CDR3 contains 14 residues. From germline, CDR1 is SGHRS and CDR2 YFSETQ. V dropped 4 bases and J dropped 3; count of bases not matched to a gene: 6. As DNA, the CDR3 is TGCGCCAGCAGCCGTTTGGACAGGGACTACGAGCAGTACTTC. Amino acids: CASSRLDRDYEQYF. Complete variable domain (other parts from reference TRBV5-1 and TRBJ2-7): KAGVTQTPRYLIKTRGQQVTLSCSPISGHRSVSWYQQTPGQGLQFLFEYFSETQRNKGNFPGRFSGRQFSNSRSEMNVSTLELGDSALYLCASSRLDRDYEQYFGPGTRLTVT.

The chain is built from TRBV5-6 and TRBJ2-7; tentative D call: TRBD1 (6 bases). The germline CDR1 and CDR2 sequences are SGHDT and YYEEEE. V gave up 4 bases and J gave up 2 bases, with 13 bases separating them. This CDR3 has 14 residues. The CDR3 coding sequence is TGTGCCAGCAGCCTGACAGGTGAGACCTACGAGCAGTACTTC. Encoded protein: CASSLTGETYEQYF.

The chain uses TRBV5-1 and TRBJ1-4; the D is unclear. The germline gives CDR1 SGHRS, CDR2 YFSETQ. The CDR3 runs to 14 residues. The germline V and J ends were trimmed by 0 bases and 8 bases, with 11 bases remaining between them. The CDR3 loop reads CASSLAGRGEKLFF. Written as DNA, the CDR3 is TGCGCCAGCAGCTTGGCCGGGCGCGGAGAAAAACTGTTTTTT.

The V and J genes are TRBV19 and TRBJ2-3; no clear D. V lost 4 bases and J 6 bases, leaving 11 bases between the germline ends. Germline CDR1 reads LNHDA; CDR2 reads SQIVND (reference sequence). There are 13 residues in the CDR3. This CDR3 reads CASSTLVPDTQYF. The DNA of the CDR3 is TGTGCCAGTAGTACCTTAGTACCGGATACGCAGTATTTT.

The chain is built from TRBV6-4 and TRBJ2-3; D remains ambiguous. V lost 6 bases to trimming and J lost 4 bases, with 11 bases between them. Germline V gives CDR1 MRHNA, CDR2 SNTAGT. This CDR3 spans 13 amino acids. The CDR3 DNA reads TGTGCCAGCAGCCCCTCCGGGTCAGATACGCAGTATTTT. As protein: CASSPSGSDTQYF.

The chain couples TRBV30 to TRBJ2-7, with 9 bases that match TRBD1. The CDR3 totals 15 residues. Germline V CDR1 and CDR2: GTSNPN, SVGIG (reference sequence). After removal of 0 bases from V and 5 bases from J, the junction contained 8 bases not matched to a gene. CDR3 amino acids: CAWSVPGQGRNEQYF. CDR3 nucleotide sequence: TGTGCCTGGAGTGTTCCGGGACAGGGAAGGAACGAGCAGTACTTC.

The chain carries TRBV6-5 and TRBJ1-5, with D possibly TRBD1 on 5 matching bases. The germline CDR1 and CDR2 sequences are MNHEY and SVGAGI. The CDR3 consists of 11 residues. V dropped 7 bases and J dropped 4 bases, with 5 bases sitting between them. The CDR3 region is CASKGNQPQHF. The CDR3 coding sequence is TGTGCCAGCAAGGGGAATCAGCCCCAGCATTTT.

The chain recombines TRBV5-4 with TRBJ2-3; TRBD2 matches 12 bases. This CDR3 is 17 amino acids long. V shed 0 bases and J 6 bases; nucleotides not matched to a gene: 8. Germline V gene lookup returns CDR1 SGHNT and CDR2 YYREEE (reference sequence). CDR3 residues: CASSLEASGGARDTQYF. The DNA of the CDR3 is TGTGCCAGCAGCTTGGAAGCTAGCGGGGGGGCCAGGGATACGCAGTATTTT.

The chain links TRBV5-1 to TRBJ2-7; D is possibly TRBD1 (6 bases). The V and J ends lost 0 bases and 2 bases respectively, with 15 bases between them. The CDR3 is made up of 16 amino acids. Per germline, CDR1 SGHRS and CDR2 YFSETQ. CDR3 coding DNA: TGCGCCAGCAGCTTGGGGGGGCCAGCGGCACCCTACGAGCAGTACTTC. As protein: CASSLGGPAAPYEQYF.

The chain recombines TRBV5-8 with TRBJ2-7; 9 bases match TRBD1. CDR1 and CDR2 from the germline V gene are SGHTS and YDEGEE. V gave up 2 bases and J gave up 2 bases; unmatched junction bases: 8. CDR3 length: 16 amino acids. DNA of the CDR3: TGTGCCAGCAGCTTCTCCACCGGGACAGGGACCTACGAGCAGTACTTC. Amino acids: CASSFSTGTGTYEQYF.

The chain uses TRBV6-6 and TRBJ1-4, with D unclear. This CDR3 spans 12 amino acids. V was clipped by 7 bases and J by 14 bases, with 17 bases between them. Looked up from germline, CDR1 is MNHNY and CDR2 is SVGAGI (reference sequence). CDR3 sequence (DNA): TGTGCCAGCATGGAGGGAGGGTTGCGGCTGTTTTTT. It specifies CASMEGGLRLFF.

V and J are TRBV5-5 and TRBJ1-2; D remains ambiguous. Germline V gives CDR1 SGHKS, CDR2 YYEKEE (reference sequence). The CDR3 consists of 13 residues. Trimming took 5 bases from V and 1 from J, leaving 9 bases between them. DNA of the CDR3: TGTGCCAGCAGTGTGGCGGATAACTATGGCTACACCTTC. Protein sequence: CASSVADNYGYTF.